These 22 T cell receptor beta chains were sequenced from one sample in a study of blood T cell repertoires in COVID-19. Using immunoSEQ multiplex PCR, the repertoire was profiled, and TCRdb retains in-frame clones only, with some absent. The data contain about 210,000 clones, about 80% of them seen just once; the ten biggest clones take up 7.5% to 9%. What was sequenced was peripheral blood. The receptors were gathered from a woman older than 75 with COVID-19, enrolled during active disease.

This rearrangement joins TRBV7-3 to TRBJ2-2; TRBD2 matches at 10 bases. CDR3 length: 16 amino acids. Germline loops: CDR1 SGHTA, CDR2 FQGTGA. The V and J ends lost 6 bases and 1 base, in that order; junction bases with no gene match: 5. In DNA, the CDR3 is TGTGCCAGCAGGAAGCGGACTAGCGGGAACACCGGGGAGCTGTTTTTT. It is translated as CASRKRTSGNTGELFF. Full variable domain (missing parts from reference TRBV7-3 and TRBJ2-2): GAGVSQTPSNKVTEKGKYVELRCDPISGHTALYWYRQSLGQGPEFLIYFQGTGAADDSGLPNDRFFAVRPEGSVSTLKIQRTERGDSAVYLCASRKRTSGNTGELFFGEGSRLTVL.

CDR3: CASSQVGQGGTEAFF. CDR3 nucleotides: TGTGCCAGCAGCCAGGTTGGACAGGGGGGCACTGAAGCTTTCTTT. The chain recombines TRBV3-1 (or the pseudogene TRBV3-2) with TRBJ1-1; 10 bases are shared with TRBD1. The CDR3 is made up of 15 amino acids. With 3 bases clipped from V and 4 bases from J, the junction kept 5 bases outside the gene matches. Germline V gene lookup returns CDR1 LGHDT and CDR2 YNNKEL (reference sequence).

This clone was counted only a few times. The V and J genes are TRBV5-6 and TRBJ2-7, with TRBD2 identical over 12 bases. The CDR3 consists of 15 residues. Germline assignment: CDR1 SGHDT and CDR2 YYEEEE. V shed 7 bases and J 5 bases; nucleotides not matched to a gene: 10. The CDR3 loop is CASGRWASGGDEQYF. Written as DNA, the CDR3 is TGTGCCAGCGGGCGGTGGGCTAGCGGGGGGGACGAGCAGTACTTC.

The rearrangement links TRBV24-1 to TRBJ2-1, with TRBD1 identical over 12 bases. From germline, CDR1 is KGHDR and CDR2 SFDVKD. The trim removed 4 bases at V and 7 bases at J, leaving 7 bases unmatched. The length of the CDR3 is 16 residues. CDR3 region: CATSDMGQGAWNEQFF. The CDR3 DNA reads as TGTGCCACCAGTGACATGGGACAGGGGGCTTGGAATGAGCAGTTCTTC.

CDR3 sequence: CASSVAGSTNEKLFF. CDR3 bases: TGTGCCAGCAGCGTAGCGGGATCAACTAATGAAAAACTGTTTTTT. V and J are TRBV9 and TRBJ1-4; D gene ambiguous. This CDR3 has 15 amino acids. The ends were cut back, 0 bases at V and 0 bases at J, with 6 bases in the middle. Looked up from germline, CDR1 is SGDLS and CDR2 is YYNGEE.

The chain employs TRBV28 and TRBJ1-5; D gene uncertain. Per the germline V gene, CDR1 is MDHEN and CDR2 is SYDVKM. V was trimmed by 0 bases and J by 0 bases, leaving 9 bases between them. The CDR3 is 16 residues long. The DNA of the CDR3 is TGTGCCAGCAGTTTATGGAGAGGAGATAGCAATCAGCCCCAGCATTTT. It is translated as CASSLWRGDSNQPQHF.

The chain couples TRBV15 to TRBJ1-2; D not resolved. This CDR3 comprises 12 residues. V shed 2 bases and J shed 7 bases, with 8 bases lying between them. In germline, CDR1 is LNHNV, CDR2 YYDKDF (reference sequence). In DNA, the CDR3 is TGTGCCACCAGCAGATACTCCCTTGGCTACACCTTC. Its protein is CATSRYSLGYTF.

This clone has a handful of counts. V usage is TRBV25-1 and J usage is TRBJ1-4; a possible D gene is TRBD1 (5 bases). Deletions cut 7 bases from V and 5 bases from J, with 11 bases between. The CDR3 runs 13 residues. Germline CDR1 is MGHDK and CDR2 is SYGVNS. The CDR3 coding sequence is TGTGCCAGCATGAAGGAGGGGAATGAAAAACTGTTTTTT. It specifies CASMKEGNEKLFF. The whole variable domain, filled in from reference TRBV25-1 and TRBJ1-4, reads EADIYQTPRYLVIGTGKKITLECSQTMGHDKMYWYQQDPGMELHLIHYSYGVNSTEKGDLSSESTVSRIRTEHFPLTLESARPSHTSQYLCASMKEGNEKLFFGSGTQLSVL.

In its sample, this clone was seen many times. J is TRBJ1-1 and V is TRBV12-3 or TRBV12-4; D not certain. This CDR3 has 11 amino acids. Trimming pared 6 bases from V and 6 bases from J, leaving 8 bases between. The CDR3 DNA reads TGTGCCAGCAGGCTAAGTGCTGAAGCTTTCTTT. Protein product: CASRLSAEAFF.

Note on this clone: A read error is possible here, since a much larger clone lies one base away. The chain employs TRBV6-5 and TRBJ2-3, with a tentative D call TRBD1 (6 bases). The V end lost 6 bases, the J end lost 0 bases, and 10 bases lay between the germline ends. The germline CDR1 and CDR2 sequences are MNHEY and SVGAGI. The CDR3 totals 14 residues. The CDR3 DNA sequence: TGTGCCAGCAGCCTGACAGGTAGCACAGATACGCAGTATTTT. Its translation is CASSLTGSTDTQYF.

CDR3 bases: TGTGCCAGCAGCTTGGGGACACCGAAGTACGAGCAGTACTTC. Translation gives CASSLGTPKYEQYF. The V and J genes are TRBV5-6 and TRBJ2-7; D is perhaps TRBD1 (5 bases). Per germline, CDR1 SGHDT and CDR2 YYEEEE. The CDR3 consists of 14 residues. V was shortened by 0 bases and J by 4 bases, with 11 bases between the two germline ends.

V is TRBV7-9 and J is TRBJ2-1; a weak D match, TRBD2 (6 bases). The V end was cut by 5 bases, the J end by 0 bases, with 11 bases between. CDR1 is SEHNR and CDR2 is FQNEAQ in the germline V gene (reference sequence). The length of the CDR3 is 15 residues. As DNA, the CDR3 is TGTGCCAGCAGCGGAGGGGAAGGCTCCTACAATGAGCAGTTCTTC. Its protein is CASSGGEGSYNEQFF.

In its sample, this clone was seen a few times. The V gene is TRBV10-2, the J gene TRBJ1-6, with TRBD1 matching over 9 bases. The junction had 11 bases not matched to a gene; V was cut back by 11 bases and J by 6 bases. Germline loops: CDR1 WSHSY, CDR2 SAAADI. This CDR3 spans 15 amino acids. The CDR3 reads CASLENRGPNSPLHF. The CDR3 region has the DNA TGCGCCTCCCTGGAGAACAGGGGGCCTAATTCACCCCTCCACTTT.

This chain links TRBV7-9 with TRBJ2-3; 11 bases line up with TRBD2. Germline V lookup: CDR1 SEHNR, CDR2 FQNEAQ (reference sequence). The CDR3 is made up of 15 amino acids. Trimming took 3 bases from V and 2 from J; bases not matched to a gene: 1. CDR3 loop: CASSLTSGNTDTQYF. As DNA, the CDR3 is TGTGCCAGCAGCTTGACTAGCGGGAACACAGATACGCAGTATTTT.

The chain uses TRBV7-3 and TRBJ2-3; 7 bases are a match to TRBD2. V was clipped by 2 bases and J by 6 bases; unmatched bases: 11. The CDR3 covers 16 residues. The germline gives CDR1 SGHTA, CDR2 FQGTGA. The CDR3 here is CASSLVGTTDRDTQYF. The CDR3 region has the DNA TGTGCCAGCAGCTTAGTGGGGACTACCGACCGGGATACGCAGTATTTT.

DNA of the CDR3: TGTGCCAGCAGCCCTTTAGCCGCGGACTCTGGAAACACCATATATTTT. This translates into CASSPLAADSGNTIYF. The V and J genes are TRBV3-1 (or the pseudogene TRBV3-2) and TRBJ1-3; D is unclear. The CDR3 sequence is 16 residues long. The V end was cut by 4 bases, the J end by 0 bases, with 13 bases between. Germline V gene sequence: CDR1 LGHDT, CDR2 YNNKEL (reference sequence).

The V and J genes are TRBV2 and TRBJ2-3, with D possibly matching TRBD2 (7 bases). The germline V gene encodes CDR1 SNHLY and CDR2 FYNNEI. V dropped 7 bases and J dropped 2 bases, with 19 bases sitting between them. This CDR3 contains 16 residues. The CDR3 bases are TGTGCCAGCAACCAAGCGTGGGGGGGGGCCACAGATACGCAGTATTTT. Translating it yields CASNQAWGGATDTQYF.

The sample holds one count of this clone. The rearrangement uses TRBV5-1 and TRBJ1-2, with D perhaps matching TRBD1 (5 bases). The CDR3 is 13 residues long. Germline assignment: CDR1 SGHRS and CDR2 YFSETQ. Trimming took off 5 bases at V and 5 bases at J, with 13 bases between the two ends. CDR3: CASRGPSEYGYTF. In nucleotides, the CDR3 is TGCGCCAGCAGGGGGCCCTCCGAATATGGCTACACCTTC.

V and J are TRBV15 and TRBJ2-7, with 8 bases identical to TRBD2. J lost 6 bases, V lost 0 bases, and 16 bases had no gene match. This CDR3 contains 18 residues. Germline CDR1 and CDR2: LNHNV and YYDKDF (reference sequence). CDR3 amino acids: CATSRDIGLAGSRGEQYF. DNA for the CDR3: TGTGCCACCAGCAGAGATATCGGATTAGCGGGATCAAGGGGCGAGCAGTACTTC.

The chain joins TRBV5-1 to TRBJ1-1; tentative D call: TRBD1 (5 bases). This CDR3 has 14 amino acids. Germline-derived CDR1 and CDR2 are SGHRS and YFSETQ. V gave up 1 base and J gave up 3 bases, with 10 bases separating them. CDR3 loop: CASSLSGQDTEAFF. The CDR3 bases are TGCGCCAGCAGCTTGTCTGGACAAGACACTGAAGCTTTCTTT.

The chain recombines TRBV19 with TRBJ1-5, with 8 positions matching TRBD1. Losses at the gene ends were 8 bases for V and 4 bases for J; bases not matched to a gene: 7. The CDR3 has 14 amino acids. The germline CDR1 and CDR2 sequences are LNHDA and SQIVND (reference sequence). In DNA form, the CDR3 reads TGTGCCAGTGACACAGGGGGAGTAAATCAGCCCCAGCATTTT. Encoded protein: CASDTGGVNQPQHF.

The DNA of the CDR3 is TGTGCCAGCAGTTACGGGGAGTTCGGGGAGCTGTTTTTT. Amino acids: CASSYGEFGELFF. This chain uses TRBV6-5 with TRBJ2-2; weak D call: TRBD2 (5 bases). The CDR3 sequence is 13 residues long. V was clipped by 2 bases and J by 7 bases, with 8 bases between them. The germline CDR1 and CDR2 sequences are MNHEY and SVGAGI.